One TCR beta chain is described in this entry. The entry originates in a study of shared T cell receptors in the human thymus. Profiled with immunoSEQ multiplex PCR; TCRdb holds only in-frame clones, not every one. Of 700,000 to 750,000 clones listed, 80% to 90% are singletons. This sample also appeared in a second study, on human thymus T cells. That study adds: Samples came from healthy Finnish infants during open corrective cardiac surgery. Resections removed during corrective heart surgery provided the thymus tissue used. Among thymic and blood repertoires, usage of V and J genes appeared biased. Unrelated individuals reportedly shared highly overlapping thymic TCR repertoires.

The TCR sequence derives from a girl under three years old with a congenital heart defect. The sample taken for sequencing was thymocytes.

CDR3 residues: CATSRDLGGSGSPLHF. The DNA of the CDR3 is TGTGCCACCAGCAGAGATCTAGGAGGATCGGGTTCACCCCTCCACTTT. The chain links TRBV15 to TRBJ1-6; D unresolved. In germline, CDR1 is LNHNV, CDR2 YYDKDF (reference sequence). V lost 0 bases and J 9 bases, leaving 15 bases between the germline ends. The CDR3 consists of 16 residues.